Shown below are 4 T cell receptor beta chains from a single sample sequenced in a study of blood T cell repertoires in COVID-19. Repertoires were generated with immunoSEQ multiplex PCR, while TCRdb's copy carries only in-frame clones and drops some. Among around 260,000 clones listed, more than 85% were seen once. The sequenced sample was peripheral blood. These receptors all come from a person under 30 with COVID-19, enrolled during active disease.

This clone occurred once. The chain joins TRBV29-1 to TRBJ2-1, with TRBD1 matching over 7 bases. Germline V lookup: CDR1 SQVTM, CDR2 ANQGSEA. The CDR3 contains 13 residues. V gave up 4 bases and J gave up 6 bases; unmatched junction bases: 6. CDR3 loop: CSVGETGLNEQFF. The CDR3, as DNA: TGCAGCGTTGGGGAGACAGGGCTCAATGAGCAGTTCTTC.

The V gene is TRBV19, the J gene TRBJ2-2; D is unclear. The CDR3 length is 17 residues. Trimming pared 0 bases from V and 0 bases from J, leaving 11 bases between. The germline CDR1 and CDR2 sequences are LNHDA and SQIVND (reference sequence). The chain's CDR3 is CASSIDGQQANTGELFF. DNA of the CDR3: TGTGCCAGTAGTATAGATGGGCAGCAAGCGAACACCGGGGAGCTGTTTTTT.

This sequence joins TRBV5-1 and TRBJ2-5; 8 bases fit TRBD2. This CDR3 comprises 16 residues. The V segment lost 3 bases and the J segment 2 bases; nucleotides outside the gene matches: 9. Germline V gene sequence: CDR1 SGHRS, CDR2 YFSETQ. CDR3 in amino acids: CASSSGTRARQETQYF. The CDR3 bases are TGCGCCAGCAGCTCCGGGACTAGAGCCCGTCAAGAGACCCAGTACTTC.

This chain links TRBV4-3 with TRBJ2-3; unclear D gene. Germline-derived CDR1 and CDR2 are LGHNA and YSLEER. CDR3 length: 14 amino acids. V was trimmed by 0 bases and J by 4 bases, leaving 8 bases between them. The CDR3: CASSQDLTADTQYF. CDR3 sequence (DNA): TGCGCCAGCAGCCAAGATCTCACAGCAGATACGCAGTATTTT.